This paragraph covers one T cell receptor beta chain sequence. Its antigen remains unknown. Germline assignment: CDR1 MGHRA and CDR2 YSYEKL. The length of the CDR3 is 17 residues. The junction had 5 bases not matched to a gene; V was cut back by 1 base and J by 3 bases. This sample was included in a study of glioma-infiltrating T cells. Study conclusions and caveats: Gliomas, especially low-grade, showed above-expected tissue-blood divergence; non-neoplastic patients showed below. CDR3 overlap between tissue and blood was very small.

Using RNA template, CDR3s of TCR alpha and beta were amplified with iRepertoire arm-PCR. TCRdb reprocessed the multiplex PCR reads with MiXCR, giving one entry per CDR3 protein. The sample contains 150,000 to 200,000 distinct CDR3 sequences, around 32% of which appear only once. This clonotype was sampled from a human donor with low-grade glioma or glioblastoma, undergoing nonglioma brain surgery, or in good health (not recorded which). The sample taken for sequencing was glioma tissue, nonneoplastic brain tissue, or PBMCs (not recorded which). J is TRBJ2-7 and V is TRBV4-1; 14 bases agree with TRBD2. The CDR3 spells CASSQGPGLAGGYEQYF. DNA for the CDR3: TGCGCCAGCAGCCAAGGGCCCGGACTAGCGGGAGGCTACGAGCAGTACTTC.